This T cell receptor (beta chain) was captured by sequencing in a study of blood T cell repertoires in COVID-19. In the study overall: Spain, Italy and the United States supplied samples that represented acute and convalescent COVID-19. T cells, B-cell-depleted T cells, or PBMCs provided the cDNA or gDNA that served as material.

The V end lost 2 bases, the J end lost 5 bases, and 13 bases lay between the germline ends. Per germline, CDR1 MNHEY and CDR2 SMNVEV (reference sequence). The CDR3 loop spans 15 amino acids. Source study methods: Amplification of reference gene primers was used by the study to estimate nucleated cell counts. TCRdb keeps only in-frame clones here, not all; method: immunoSEQ multiplex PCR. V, J and clone size reflect that table, while D and trimming were determined from the DNA. The sample lists about 250,000 clones, 87% occurring once. The genes are TRBV27 and TRBJ2-1; a weak D match, TRBD1 (6 bases). The sample was peripheral blood. The sequence derives from a young man with active or convalescent COVID-19. CDR3 region: CASSLISGQHNEQFF. The CDR3 DNA is TGTGCCAGCAGTTTAATTTCTGGACAGCACAATGAGCAGTTCTTC.